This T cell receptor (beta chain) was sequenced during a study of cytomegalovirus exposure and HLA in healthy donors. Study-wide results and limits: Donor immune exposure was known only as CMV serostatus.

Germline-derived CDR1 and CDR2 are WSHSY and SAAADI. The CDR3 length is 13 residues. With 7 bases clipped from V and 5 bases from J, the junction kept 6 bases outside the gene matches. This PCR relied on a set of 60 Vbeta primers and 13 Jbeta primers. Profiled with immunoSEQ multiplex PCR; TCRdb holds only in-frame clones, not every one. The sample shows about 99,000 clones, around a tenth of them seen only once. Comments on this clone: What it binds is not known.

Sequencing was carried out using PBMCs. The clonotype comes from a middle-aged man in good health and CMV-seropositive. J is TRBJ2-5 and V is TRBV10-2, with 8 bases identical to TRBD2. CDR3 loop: CASTREGLETQYF. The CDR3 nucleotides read TGCGCCAGCACCCGGGAGGGCCTTGAGACCCAGTACTTC.